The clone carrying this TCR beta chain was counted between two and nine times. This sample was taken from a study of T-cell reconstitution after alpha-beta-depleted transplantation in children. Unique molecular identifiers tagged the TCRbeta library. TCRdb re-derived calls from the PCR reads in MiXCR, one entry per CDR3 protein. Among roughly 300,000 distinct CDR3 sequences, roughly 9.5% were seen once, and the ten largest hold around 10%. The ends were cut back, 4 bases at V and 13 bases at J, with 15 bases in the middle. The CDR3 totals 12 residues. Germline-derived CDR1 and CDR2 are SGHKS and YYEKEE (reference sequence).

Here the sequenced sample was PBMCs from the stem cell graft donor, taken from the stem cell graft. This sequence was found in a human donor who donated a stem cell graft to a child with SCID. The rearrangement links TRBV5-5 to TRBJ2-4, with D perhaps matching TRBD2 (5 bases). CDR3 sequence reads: CASSADSDTQYF. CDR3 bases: TGTGCCAGCAGCGCGGACTCGGATACCCAGTACTTC.